This TCR beta chain was captured by sequencing in a study of blood T cell repertoires in COVID-19. Looking at the study overall: Whether acute or convalescent, the COVID-19 samples came from the United States, Italy and Spain. T cells, B-cell-depleted T cells, or PBMCs provided the cDNA or gDNA that served as material.

Authors' analysis steps: For nucleated cells, counts were estimated from reference gene primer amplification. The assay was immunoSEQ multiplex PCR, and TCRdb's table has in-frame clones only and misses some. The V and J calls and the clone size are those of that table, but D and trimming were determined from the DNA. The sample has over 45,000 clones, roughly 80% seen once. V shed 6 bases and J shed 2 bases, with 10 bases lying between them. Germline V gives CDR1 ENHRY, CDR2 SYGVKD. The CDR3 extends over 13 amino acids. The rearrangement uses TRBV10-3 and TRBJ1-1; the D gene is possibly TRBD1 (6 bases). The receptor was isolated from a man aged 40-50 years with acute or convalescent COVID-19. Specimen: peripheral blood. The CDR3 is CAISRTENTEAFF. The DNA of the CDR3 is TGTGCCATCAGCCGGACAGAAAACACTGAAGCTTTCTTT.